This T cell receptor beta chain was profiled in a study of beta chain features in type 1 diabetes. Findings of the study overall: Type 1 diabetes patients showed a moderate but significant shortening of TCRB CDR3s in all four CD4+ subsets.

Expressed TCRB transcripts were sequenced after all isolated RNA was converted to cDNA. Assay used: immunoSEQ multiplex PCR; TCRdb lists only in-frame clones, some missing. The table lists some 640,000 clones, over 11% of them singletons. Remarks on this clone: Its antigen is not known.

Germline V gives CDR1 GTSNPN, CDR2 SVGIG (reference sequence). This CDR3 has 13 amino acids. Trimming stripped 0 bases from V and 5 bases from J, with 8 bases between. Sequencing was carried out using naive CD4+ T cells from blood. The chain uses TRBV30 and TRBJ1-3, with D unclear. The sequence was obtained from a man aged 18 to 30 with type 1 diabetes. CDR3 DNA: TGTGCCTGGAGTGTACGGGAGAGAAACACCATATATTTT. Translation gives CAWSVRERNTIYF.